This T cell receptor beta chain is from a study of T cell repertoires in cytomegalovirus infection. Study context: Use of recently identified HLA-C-restricted and well-studied HLA-B-restricted CMV epitopes was part of the study. Public TCR beta signature analysis indicated the presence of both CMV infection and matching HLA type.

The CDR3 loop spans 13 amino acids. The ends were cut back, 0 bases at V and 5 bases at J, with 8 bases in the middle. The V gene's germline CDR1 is SGHKS and CDR2 YYEKEE (reference sequence). Study-wide points: Of the TCR beta families, the public ones yielded a cumulative frequency that identified carriers of CMV plus the relevant HLA. Dominating the ex vivo response were TCR beta clonotypes that were CMV-specific and HLA-C-restricted.

Remarks on this clonotype: Its specificity is not known.

TCRdb called the reads again in MiXCR, with one record for every CDR3 protein. The data contain 650,000 to 900,000 distinct CDR3 sequences, 32% of them singletons. This sample comprised cultured CD8+ T cells from PBMCs, obtained from culture after CMV antigen stimulation. The source of this sequence is a human donor in good health (CMV status not recorded). Some clones in this sample may be carry-over from other donors' samples. The chain uses TRBV5-5 and TRBJ1-1; D unresolved. The CDR3 here is CASSLVGLTEAFF. CDR3 bases: TGTGCCAGCAGCTTGGTGGGGTTAACTGAAGCTTTCTTT.